Shown below are 5 T cell receptor beta chains from a single sample sequenced in a study of post-analysis software for immune sequencing data. Sequencing libraries made from TCR beta cDNA carried unique molecular identifiers. TCRdb independently ran MiXCR on the PCR reads; one entry per CDR3 protein. This table holds around 700,000 distinct CDR3 sequences, around 60% found once. Their target antigens are unknown. Study-wide results and limits: Patients carried four or five TRBV segments more frequently than controls did, and TRBV5-6, TRBV5-1 and TRBV20-1 were among them.

The source material was blood. These receptors all stem from a girl aged 2 to 9 with multiple sclerosis.

The V and J genes are TRBV5-1 and TRBJ2-3, with TRBD2 matching 10 bases. Germline CDR1 is SGHRS and CDR2 is YFSETQ. The CDR3 is made up of 18 amino acids. With V trimmed by 5 bases and J by 1 base, 13 bases remained unmatched. The CDR3 region has the DNA TGCGCCAGCAGTTACAATGGAATAGCGGGAGGAGGCACAGATACGCAGTATTTT. Protein sequence: CASSYNGIAGGGTDTQYF.

The V and J genes are TRBV2 and TRBJ2-1; D unresolved. The CDR3 runs 14 residues. Trimming removed 4 bases at V and 0 bases at J, with 7 bases between. The V gene's germline CDR1 is SNHLY and CDR2 FYNNEI. The chain's CDR3 is CASSVLTSYNEQFF. CDR3 nucleotides: TGTGCCAGCAGTGTGCTCACCTCCTACAATGAGCAGTTCTTC.

The V and J genes are TRBV12-3 or TRBV12-4 and TRBJ2-5; TRBD2 matches 11 bases. The trim removed 6 bases at V and 11 bases at J, leaving 14 bases unmatched. There are 15 residues in the CDR3. The CDR3 sequence: CASSPTSGVSYKQYF. CDR3 nucleotide sequence: TGTGCCAGCAGCCCGACTAGCGGGGTCTCCTACAAGCAGTACTTC.

The chain has TRBV6-1 and TRBJ2-7; no clear D. The CDR3 runs 14 residues. CDR1 and CDR2 from the germline V gene are MNHNS and SASEGT. V was trimmed by 4 bases and J by 5 bases, leaving 15 bases between them. CDR3 region: CASSGSFTQDEQYF. The CDR3 nucleotides are TGTGCCAGCAGTGGATCCTTCACCCAGGACGAGCAGTACTTC.

CDR3 nucleotide sequence: TGTGCCAGCAGTTTTTGGGGTCTGGAGACCCAGTACTTC. Translated: CASSFWGLETQYF. V and J are TRBV12-3 or TRBV12-4 and TRBJ2-5; no reliable D call. The CDR3 spans 13 residues. Trimming cost V 3 bases and J 5 bases, with 10 bases left between them.